Described below is a single T cell receptor (beta chain) sequence and its context. The data are from a study of OX40 agonist ivuxolimab in advanced cancers. Across the whole study: Males comprised 70% to 90% of the group, whose mean age was approximately 60 years (range 23 to 79).

This CDR3 comprises 14 residues. Germline lookup yields CDR1 SNHLY and CDR2 FYNNEI. Unmatched junction bases numbered 5, after V lost 6 bases and J lost 4 bases. Sequencing was performed with immunoSEQ multiplex PCR; in TCRdb, only in-frame clones are kept and a portion is missing. The sample has 50,000 to 65,000 clones; around 90% are singletons. This chain links TRBV2 with TRBJ2-1; 8 nucleotides align to TRBD2. Sequencing was performed on CD4+ or CD8+ T cells sorted from blood, taken in a trial of the OX40 agonist ivuxolimab. The source is an adult with an advanced solid tumor such as melanoma, head and neck, liver or kidney cancer. Written as DNA, the CDR3 is TGTGCCAGCAGGGCGGGAGGTGCGTACAATGAGCAGTTCTTC. Translating gives CASRAGGAYNEQFF.